The 6 T cell receptor beta chains in this list originate from one sample, sequenced in a study of blood T cell repertoires in COVID-19. Libraries were prepared by immunoSEQ multiplex PCR; TCRdb keeps only in-frame clonotypes and omits some of them. This sample has 350,000 to 450,000 clones, with just over 90% found just once. The specimen sequenced was PBMCs or T cells enriched from blood (not recorded which). These receptors were obtained from a middle-aged woman who had been exposed to COVID-19.

The gene calls are TRBV6-4 and TRBJ1-2; D remains unclear. CDR3 size: 14 residues. CDR1 is MRHNA, CDR2 SNTAGT, per germline. V gave up 6 bases and J gave up 3 bases, with 14 bases separating them. CDR3 bases: TGTGCCAGCAGGCGGTCCGGGAGGGACTATGGCTACACCTTC. Amino acids: CASRRSGRDYGYTF.

This clone was seen a handful of times. V gene TRBV24-1 combines with J gene TRBJ1-2; TRBD1 is a possible D gene (5 bases). Germline V CDR1 and CDR2: KGHDR, SFDVKD. The CDR3 contains 14 residues. The V end lost 0 bases, the J end lost 3 bases, and 7 bases lay between the germline ends. This chain's CDR3 is CATSDLSRDYGYTF. CDR3 nucleotide sequence: TGTGCCACCAGTGATTTGTCCAGGGACTATGGCTACACCTTC.

The genes are TRBV6-5 and TRBJ1-3; D remains unclear. The CDR3 consists of 15 residues. Germline values: CDR1 MNHEY, CDR2 SVGAGI. With 6 bases removed from V and 0 bases from J, the gap between germline ends came to 12 bases. The DNA for the CDR3 is TGTGCCAGCAGGTCGACACCTGCCTCTGGAAACACCATATATTTT. Its translation is CASRSTPASGNTIYF.

A few counts support this clone. The rearrangement uses TRBV19 and TRBJ1-3, with 7 nucleotides matching TRBD1. Looked up from germline, CDR1 is LNHDA and CDR2 is SQIVND (reference sequence). The CDR3 runs to 16 residues. After removal of 3 bases from V and 4 bases from J, the junction contained 9 bases not matched to a gene. The CDR3 DNA follows: TGTGCCAGTAGTATCGATACAGGGGCTGGAGGAAACACCATATATTTT. The encoded protein is CASSIDTGAGGNTIYF.

This chain connects TRBV5-1 to TRBJ1-2; the match to TRBD1 covers 7 bases. V was clipped by 0 bases and J by 4 bases; unmatched bases: 0. The germline gives CDR1 SGHRS, CDR2 YFSETQ. CDR3 size: 13 residues. CDR3 DNA sequence: TGCGCCAGCAGCTTGGAGGGGGCCTATGGCTACACCTTC. Translated, it gives CASSLEGAYGYTF.

J is TRBJ2-5 and V is TRBV12-3 or TRBV12-4, with a tentative D call TRBD1 (5 bases). V dropped 5 bases and J dropped 2 bases, with 9 bases sitting between them. The CDR3 runs to 13 residues. The CDR3 here is CASSTRTQETQYF. DNA of the CDR3: TGTGCCAGCAGTACTCGGACACAAGAGACCCAGTACTTC.